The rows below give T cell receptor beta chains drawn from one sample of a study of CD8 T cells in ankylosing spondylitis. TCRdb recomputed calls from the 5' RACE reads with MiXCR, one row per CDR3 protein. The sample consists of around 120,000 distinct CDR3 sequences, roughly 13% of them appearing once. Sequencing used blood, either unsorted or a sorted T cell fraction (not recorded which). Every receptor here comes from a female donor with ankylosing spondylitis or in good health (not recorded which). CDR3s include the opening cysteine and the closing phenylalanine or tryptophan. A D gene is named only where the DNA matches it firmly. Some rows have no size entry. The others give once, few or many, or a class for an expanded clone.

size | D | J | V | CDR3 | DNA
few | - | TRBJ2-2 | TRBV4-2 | CASSQDTGTGTGELFF | TGTGCCAGCAGCCAAGACACGGGAACCGGCACCGGGGAGCTGTTTTTT
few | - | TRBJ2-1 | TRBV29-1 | CSVSTRLSYNEQFF | TGCAGCGTTTCGACTAGGCTTTCCTACAATGAGCAGTTCTTC
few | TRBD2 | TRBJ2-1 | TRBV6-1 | CASRRGLAGGNEQFF | TGTGCCAGCAGAAGGGGACTAGCGGGGGGTAATGAGCAGTTCTTC
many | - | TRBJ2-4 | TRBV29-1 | CSVLDPTGRDIQYF | TGCAGCGTTCTAGACCCCACAGGGAGGGACATTCAGTACTTC
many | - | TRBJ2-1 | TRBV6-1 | CASSRGQSSYNEQFF | TGTGCCAGCAGCCGTGGACAGAGCTCCTACAATGAGCAGTTCTTC
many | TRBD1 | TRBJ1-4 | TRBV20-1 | CSADTGTGALLTNEKLFF | TGCAGTGCTGATACCGGGACAGGGGCCTTATTAACTAATGAAAAACTGTTTTTT
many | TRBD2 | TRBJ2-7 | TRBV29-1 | CSVDGLAGGIYEQYF | TGCAGCGTTGATGGACTAGCGGGAGGTATCTACGAGCAGTACTTC
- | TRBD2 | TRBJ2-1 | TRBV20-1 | CSAARLAGGPSEQFF | TGCAGTGCTGCCAGACTAGCGGGGGGGCCTAGTGAGCAGTTCTTC
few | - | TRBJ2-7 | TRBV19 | CASSSVGGQPNSYEQYF | TGTGCCAGTAGTAGTGTCGGTGGGCAGCCTAACTCCTACGAGCAGTACTTC
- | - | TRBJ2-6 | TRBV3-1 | CAGTQGFSGANVLTF | TGTGCCGGCACCCAAGGCTTTTCTGGGGCCAACGTCCTGACTTTC
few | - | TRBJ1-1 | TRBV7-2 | CASSLVAGTTEAFF | TGTGCCAGCAGCCTGGTGGCAGGGACCACTGAAGCTTTCTTT
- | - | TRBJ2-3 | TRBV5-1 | CASSLIRSGSDTQYF | TGCGCCAGCAGCTTGATTAGGTCTGGTTCAGATACGCAGTATTTT
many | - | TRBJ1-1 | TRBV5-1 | CASSPGANTEAFF | TGCGCCAGCAGCCCCGGGGCTAACACTGAAGCTTTCTTT
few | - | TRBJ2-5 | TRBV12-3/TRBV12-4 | CASSLEQKRETQYF | TGTGCCAGCAGTTTAGAACAGAAGAGAGAGACCCAGTACTTC
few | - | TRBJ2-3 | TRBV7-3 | CASSLIGGADTQYF | TGTGCCAGCAGCTTAATAGGAGGCGCAGATACGCAGTATTTT
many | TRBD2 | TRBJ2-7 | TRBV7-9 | CASSLGTSGAEQYF | TGTGCCAGCAGCTTAGGGACTAGCGGGGCCGAGCAGTACTTC
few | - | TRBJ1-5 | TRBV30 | CAWRGAGFEPQHF | TGTGCCTGGAGAGGAGCAGGGTTTGAGCCCCAGCATTTT
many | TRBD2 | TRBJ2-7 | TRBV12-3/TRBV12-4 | CASSLKSSGPGYEQYF | TGTGCCAGCAGTTTGAAGTCTAGCGGCCCCGGTTACGAGCAGTACTTC
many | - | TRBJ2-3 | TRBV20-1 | CSARKFGVFDDTQYF | TGCAGTGCTAGGAAGTTCGGGGTTTTCGACGATACGCAGTATTTT
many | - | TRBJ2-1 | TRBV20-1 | CSATPPSYNEQFF | TGCAGTGCTACCCCACCCTCCTACAATGAGCAGTTCTTC
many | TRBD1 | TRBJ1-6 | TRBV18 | CASSLGQDNSPLHF | TGTGCCAGCTCACTCGGACAGGATAATTCACCCCTCCACTTT
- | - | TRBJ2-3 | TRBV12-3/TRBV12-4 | CASSLGFQAGGDTQYF | TGTGCCAGCAGTTTAGGGTTCCAAGCAGGCGGGGATACGCAGTATTTT
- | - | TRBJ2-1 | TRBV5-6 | CAISPGLLCWGRNEQFF | TGTGCCATCAGCCCCGGGCTCCTCTGCTGGGGGCGGAATGAGCAGTTCTTC
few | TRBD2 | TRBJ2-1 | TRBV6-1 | CASREGGSGSNEQFF | TGTGCCAGCAGAGAAGGTGGTAGCGGGAGCAATGAGCAGTTCTTC
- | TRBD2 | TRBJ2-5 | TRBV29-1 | CSVEGLAGETQYF | TGCAGCGTAGAAGGACTAGCGGGCGAGACCCAGTACTTC
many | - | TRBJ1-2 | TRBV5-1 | CASSSHGGPPTSNYGYTF | TGCGCCAGCAGCTCCCACGGGGGACCACCTACCTCTAACTATGGCTACACCTTC
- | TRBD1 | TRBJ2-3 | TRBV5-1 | CASSPFPPGQALAGDTQYF | TGCGCCAGCAGCCCGTTTCCCCCAGGACAGGCGCTGGCAGGCGATACGCAGTATTTT
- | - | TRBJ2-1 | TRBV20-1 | CSARDGLLYNEQFF | TGCAGTGCTAGAGACGGACTACTCTACAATGAGCAGTTCTTC
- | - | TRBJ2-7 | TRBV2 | CASSGTSQGFHEQYF | TGTGCCAGCAGTGGGACCTCACAGGGTTTCCACGAGCAGTACTTC
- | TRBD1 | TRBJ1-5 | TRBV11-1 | CASSFWVFGDRGVNQPQHF | TGTGCCAGCAGCTTCTGGGTCTTTGGCGACAGGGGAGTAAATCAGCCCCAGCATTTT
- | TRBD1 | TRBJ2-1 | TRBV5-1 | CASSTSGTGYNEQFF | TGCGCCAGCAGCACCTCCGGGACAGGTTACAATGAGCAGTTCTTC
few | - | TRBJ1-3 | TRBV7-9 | CASSYDSGNTIYF | TGTGCCAGCAGTTACGACTCTGGAAACACCATATATTTT
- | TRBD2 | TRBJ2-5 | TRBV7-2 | CVSSFGTSGSLGTQYF | TGTGTCAGCAGTTTCGGGACTAGCGGTTCCCTGGGGACCCAGTACTTC
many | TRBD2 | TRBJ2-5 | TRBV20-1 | CSALAGAAPETQYF | TGCAGTGCCTTAGCGGGGGCCGCTCCAGAGACCCAGTACTTC
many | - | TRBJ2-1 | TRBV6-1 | CASSEAWNEQFF | TGTGCCAGCAGTGAAGCTTGGAATGAGCAGTTCTTC
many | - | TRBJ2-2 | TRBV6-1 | CASRNRRQGTGELFF | TGTGCCAGCAGGAACCGGAGGCAGGGGACCGGGGAGCTGTTTTTT
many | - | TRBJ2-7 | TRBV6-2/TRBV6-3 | CASSRGRDEQYF | TGTGCCAGCAGCCGAGGCAGGGACGAGCAGTACTTC
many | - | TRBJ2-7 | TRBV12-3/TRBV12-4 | CASSRDRRDYEQYF | TGTGCCAGCAGTCGAGACAGGAGAGACTACGAGCAGTACTTC
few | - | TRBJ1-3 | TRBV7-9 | CAGSPSGNTIYF | TGTGCCGGCAGCCCCTCCGGAAACACCATATATTTT
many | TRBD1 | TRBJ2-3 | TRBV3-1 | CASSPRRGPTDTQYF | TGTGCCAGCAGCCCTCGCAGGGGGCCCACAGATACGCAGTATTTT
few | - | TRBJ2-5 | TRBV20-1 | CSARAVGLPQETQYF | TGCAGTGCGAGAGCCGTCGGACTACCTCAAGAGACCCAGTACTTC
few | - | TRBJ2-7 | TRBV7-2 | CASSLQDSYEQYF | TGTGCCAGCAGCTTACAGGATTCCTACGAGCAGTACTTC
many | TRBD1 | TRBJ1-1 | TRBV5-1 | CASSQRTGVNTEAFF | TGCGCCAGCAGCCAACGGACAGGGGTGAACACTGAAGCTTTCTTT
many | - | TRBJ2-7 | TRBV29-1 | CSVEDLGWEQYF | TGCAGCGTTGAAGATTTGGGCTGGGAGCAGTACTTC
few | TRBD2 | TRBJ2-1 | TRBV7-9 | CASSPWRGVGNEQFF | TGTGCCAGCAGCCCCTGGCGGGGGGTAGGTAATGAGCAGTTCTTC
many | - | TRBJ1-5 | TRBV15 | CATSRVSGASNQPQHF | TGTGCCACCAGCAGAGTTTCAGGGGCTAGCAATCAGCCCCAGCATTTT
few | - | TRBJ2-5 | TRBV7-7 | CASSKVTAETQYF | TGTGCTAGCAGCAAGGTGACGGCAGAGACCCAGTACTTC
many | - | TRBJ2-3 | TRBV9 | CASSVDKKDTQYF | TGTGCCAGCAGCGTAGACAAGAAGGATACGCAGTATTTT
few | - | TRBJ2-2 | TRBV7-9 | CASSSGVDTGELFF | TGTGCCAGCAGCTCAGGGGTCGACACCGGGGAGCTGTTTTTT